These T cell receptor beta chains were read from a single sample in a study of tumor-infiltrating lymphocytes in oesophageal squamous cell carcinoma. TCRdb re-derived calls from the PCR reads in MiXCR, one entry per CDR3 protein. The sample has about 11,000 distinct CDR3 sequences; roughly 52% are singletons. Input material: esophageal tumor tissue. The source of these receptors is a female donor with esophageal squamous cell carcinoma. CDR3s include the opening cysteine and the closing phenylalanine or tryptophan. The order of the fields is clone size, CDR3 length, V gene, D gene, J gene, CDR3 DNA, CDR3 protein. The D gene is left open where the match is weak. Clone size is shown for a subset of rows, as once, few, many or a class of expanded clone.

>.|13|TRBV6-8|.|TRBJ2-1
TGTGCCAGCAGTTACTCGATGAAGGTTGAGCAGTTCTTC
CASSYSMKVEQFF
>few|15|TRBV28|TRBD1|TRBJ2-3
TGTGCCAGCAGGACGACAGGGCCTAGCACAGATACGCAGTATTTT
CASRTTGPSTDTQYF
>.|14|TRBV7-2|TRBD2|TRBJ2-5
TGTGCCAGCATGCTTAATAGCGGGAGAGAGACCCAGTACTTC
CASMLNSGRETQYF
>few|11|TRBV2|TRBD1|TRBJ1-1
TGTGCCAGCAGTCGATCAGGGGGAGCTTTCTTT
CASSRSGGAFF
>.|16|TRBV7-2|TRBD2|TRBJ2-1
TGTGCCAGCAGCTTAGTTGTAGCGGGAAGATACAATGAGCAGTTCTTC
CASSLVVAGRYNEQFF
>few|13|TRBV6-1|.|TRBJ1-1
TGTGCCAGCAAGGATAAACAGTTCACTGAAGCTTTCTTT
CASKDKQFTEAFF
>few|17|TRBV11-2|TRBD1|TRBJ2-3
TGTGCCAGCAGCTTCCGCGGTGGACAGGGAAGCACAGATACGCAGTATTTT
CASSFRGGQGSTDTQYF
>.|13|TRBV6-2/TRBV6-3|.|TRBJ1-5
TGTGCCAGCAGTTACGCGGGGGTGAAGACCCAGCATTTT
CASSYAGVKTQHF
>many|11|TRBV10-3|.|TRBJ2-7
TGTGCCACTTCGGACAGCTACGAGCAGTACTTC
CATSDSYEQYF
>.|13|TRBV20-1|.|TRBJ2-7
TGCAGTGCTAGAATAGACGGATCCTACGAGCAGTACTTC
CSARIDGSYEQYF
>many|15|TRBV27|TRBD2|TRBJ2-1
TGTGCCAGCAGTTTAGGCGGGAGGGCCATGAATGAGCAGTTCTTC
CASSLGGRAMNEQFF
>.|13|TRBV12-3/TRBV12-4|.|TRBJ1-1
TGTGCCAGCCGTTTACGGGTGAACACTGAAGCTTTCTTT
CASRLRVNTEAFF
>medium-sized|15|TRBV6-2/TRBV6-3|.|TRBJ2-5
.
CASSSSRGAGETQYF
>.|13|TRBV7-4|.|TRBJ1-2
TGTGCCAGCAGCTTAGCAGAGGGCTATGGCTACACCTTC
CASSLAEGYGYTF
>once|16|TRBV6-6|TRBD2|TRBJ2-2
TGTGCCAGCAGTTACTCGGCTAGCGGCATCACCGGGGAGCTGTTTTTT
CASSYSASGITGELFF
>.|15|TRBV28|.|TRBJ2-6
TGTGCCAGCAGTTCAACAAAGCCTGGGGCCAACGTCCTGACTTTC
CASSSTKPGANVLTF
>many|13|TRBV11-3|.|TRBJ1-2
TGTGCCAGCAGCTTAGACCGACAGGCCGGCTACACCTTC
CASSLDRQAGYTF
>.|13|TRBV12-3/TRBV12-4|.|TRBJ2-3
TGTGCCAGCAGTTTCTCAAGCACAGATACGCAGTATTTT
CASSFSSTDTQYF
>.|14|TRBV18|TRBD2|TRBJ2-4
TGTGCCAGCTCATCCTCCGGGACTAGTAGTGAGCAGTACTTC
CASSSSGTSSEQYF
>.|14|TRBV18|TRBD1|TRBJ1-4
TGTGCCAGCTCACAGGGGGCACGAGATGAAAAACTGTTTTTT
CASSQGARDEKLFF
>.|14|TRBV7-2|.|TRBJ2-5
TGTGCCAGCAGCTTAGCGTATGCTACGAGGTCCCAGTACTTC
CASSLAYATRSQYF
>.|14|TRBV7-2|.|TRBJ2-7
TGTGCCAGCAGCTTAGGGCTGTCCTACAATGAGCAGTACTTC
CASSLGLSYNEQYF
>.|14|TRBV6-1|.|TRBJ2-7
TGTGCCAGCAGTGAACAGGGTAACTTATACGAGCAGTACTTC
CASSEQGNLYEQYF
>once|15|TRBV7-2|.|TRBJ1-6
TGTGCCAGCAGCGATACAACAGGCGGTAATTCACCCCTCCACTTT
CASSDTTGGNSPLHF
>.|14|TRBV10-3|.|TRBJ2-5
TGTGCCATCAGAGGGACATCCGAGGGAGAGACCCAGTACTTC
CAIRGTSEGETQYF
>medium-sized|15|TRBV12-3/TRBV12-4|.|TRBJ2-2
TGTGCCAGCAGTTTAGGGAGACTCTACACCGGGGAGCTGTTTTTT
CASSLGRLYTGELFF
>.|12|TRBV24-1|TRBD1|TRBJ2-7
TGTGCCACGGGGACAGGGGTTAACGAGCAGTACTTC
CATGTGVNEQYF
>many|13|TRBV5-6|TRBD1|TRBJ1-2
TGTGCCAGCAGCTCGGGACAGTCATTTGGCTACACCTTC
CASSSGQSFGYTF
>few|13|TRBV7-8|.|TRBJ2-7
TGTGCCAGCAGCTTCGACGACACCTACGAGCAGTACTTC
CASSFDDTYEQYF
>medium-sized|15|TRBV10-2|TRBD2|TRBJ2-1
TGCGCCAGCAGTGAGGGGGGACTAGCGGGGGATGAGCAGTTCTTC
CASSEGGLAGDEQFF
>.|16|TRBV7-6|.|TRBJ2-1
TGTGCCAGCAGCTTAGCGCAGGGGGGTGAATACAATGAGCAGTTCTTC
CASSLAQGGEYNEQFF
>many|16|TRBV10-3|TRBD1|TRBJ1-6
TGTGCCGCCGGAGGGGACAGGGGTCGGGGTAATTCACCCCTCCACTTT
CAAGGDRGRGNSPLHF
>once|14|TRBV7-9|.|TRBJ2-3
TGTGCCAGCAGCTTAGACTCTAGCACAGATACGCAGTATTTT
CASSLDSSTDTQYF
>.|16|TRBV24-1|TRBD2|TRBJ2-5
TGTGCCACCAGTGATCCGCAGGGACTAGAACGGAATGAGCAGTACTTC
CATSDPQGLERNEQYF
>.|14|TRBV7-2|TRBD1|TRBJ1-1
TGTGCCAGCAGTCACAGGGGACTGAACACTGAAGCTTTCTTT
CASSHRGLNTEAFF
>large|11|TRBV12-3/TRBV12-4|.|TRBJ2-7
TGTGCCAGCAGTTTCGGCTACGAGCAGTACTTC
CASSFGYEQYF
>medium-sized|12|TRBV6-1|.|TRBJ2-2
TGTGCCAGCAGAACAGGGACCGGGGAGCTGTTTTTT
CASRTGTGELFF
>.|15|TRBV7-6|.|TRBJ2-3
TGTGCCAGCAGCTTAGGGTGGGCGGAAGCAGATACGCAGTATTTT
CASSLGWAEADTQYF
>.|14|TRBV6-1|.|TRBJ2-7
TGTGCCAGCAGTGAAATTCAGAGCTCCTACGAGCAGTACTTC
CASSEIQSSYEQYF
>few|14|TRBV19|TRBD2|TRBJ2-7
TGTGCCAGTAGTATGACTAGCGCCATCTACGAGCAGTACTTC
CASSMTSAIYEQYF
>.|12|TRBV30|.|TRBJ2-1
TGTGCCTGGAGTGTGACTTCATCGCCCCTCCACTTC
CAWSVTSSPLHF
>.|13|TRBV7-2|.|TRBJ1-6
TGTGCCAACAGCTCCCTAGCGTCCTACGAGCAGTACTTT
CANSSLASYEQYF